One sample yielded the 4 T cell receptor beta chains listed below, sequenced in a study of cytomegalovirus exposure and HLA in healthy donors. Profiling relied on immunoSEQ multiplex PCR, and the TCRdb table lists in-frame clones only, not all of them. The sample contains some 78,000 clones, approximately 95% of which appear only once. The sequenced sample consisted of PBMCs. Receptors were obtained from a man aged 18 to 29 in good health and CMV-seropositive.

The CDR3 DNA reads as TGCGCCAGCAGTGAGTCCAGGGGGCTTCAGCCCCAGCATTTT. This encodes CASSESRGLQPQHF. The chain recombines TRBV10-2 with TRBJ1-5; 8 bases match TRBD1. Losses at the gene ends were 0 bases for V and 6 bases for J; bases not matched to a gene: 1. Germline V gene sequence: CDR1 WSHSY, CDR2 SAAADI. The CDR3 length is 14 residues.

The V and J genes are TRBV4-1 and TRBJ1-3; no clear D. CDR3 size: 15 residues. From germline, CDR1 is MGHRA and CDR2 YSYEKL. Trimming removed 8 bases from V and 2 bases from J, with 16 bases in between. The CDR3 DNA sequence: TGCGCCAGCGGTGTACACCCCGCTCCTGGAAACACCATATATTTT. This gives the protein CASGVHPAPGNTIYF.

The rearrangement uses TRBV1 and TRBJ1-3; the D call in the table, TRBD1, was not verified against the DNA. TRBV1 is recorded as a pseudogene. This CDR3 is 15 amino acids long. The CDR3 here is CTSSQGQASGNTIYF. CDR3 coding DNA: TGCACCAGCAGCCAAGGCCAGGCCTCTGGAAACACCATATATTTT.

The chain uses TRBV30 and TRBJ2-5; D unclear. V was cut by 3 bases and J by 4 bases, with 6 bases left in between. The CDR3 runs to 11 residues. Germline CDR1 reads GTSNPN; CDR2 reads SVGIG (reference sequence). The CDR3, as DNA: TGTGCCTGGAGGTCAGGAGAGACCCAGTACTTC. This gives the protein CAWRSGETQYF.